These 15 T cell receptor beta chains were all obtained from the same sample, sequenced in a study of blood T cell repertoires in COVID-19. Produced via immunoSEQ multiplex PCR; TCRdb's table is partial and in-frame only. Of roughly 200,000 clones listed, around 75% are singletons. Sample: peripheral blood. These receptors all stem from a woman in her thirties or forties with COVID-19, enrolled during active disease.

The chain is built from TRBV2 and TRBJ2-2, with D unresolved. The V and J ends lost 4 bases and 1 base respectively, with 10 bases between them. Germline V gene sequence: CDR1 SNHLY, CDR2 FYNNEI. The CDR3 loop spans 15 amino acids. The CDR3 protein is CASSVASGNTGELFF. The CDR3 DNA reads TGTGCCAGCAGTGTAGCATCGGGGAACACCGGGGAGCTGTTTTTT.

The gene calls are TRBV6-5 and TRBJ2-7, with D perhaps TRBD1 (6 bases). V shed 5 bases and J shed 0 bases, with 14 bases lying between them. This CDR3 spans 15 amino acids. Per the germline V gene, CDR1 is MNHEY and CDR2 is SVGAGI. CDR3 coding DNA: TGTGCCAGCAGTCCAGGACAGTTCCCCTCCTACGAGCAGTACTTC. As protein: CASSPGQFPSYEQYF.

V usage is TRBV14 and J usage is TRBJ1-6; D possibly corresponds to TRBD1 (5 bases). This CDR3 has 17 amino acids. The V end was cut by 0 bases, the J end by 9 bases, with 18 bases between. CDR1 SGHDN and CDR2 FVKESK come from the germline V gene. The CDR3 spells CASSQDRTRGNGSPLHF. The CDR3, as DNA: TGTGCCAGCAGCCAAGACCGGACACGGGGGAATGGTTCACCCCTCCACTTT.

The V call is TRBV3-1 (or the pseudogene TRBV3-2), the J call TRBJ1-1, with no clear D. Germline CDR1 LGHDT, CDR2 YNNKEL (reference sequence). V lost 3 bases and J lost 0, with 8 bases in between. This CDR3 has 14 residues. The CDR3, as DNA: TGTGCCAGCAGCCAGGGTAGCATGAACACTGAAGCTTTCTTT. Protein product: CASSQGSMNTEAFF.

This clone came up a few times. The gene calls are TRBV30 and TRBJ2-3; D perhaps matches TRBD1 (6 bases). The CDR3 has 16 amino acids. Trimming shortened V by 0 bases and J by 4 bases, and 17 bases separated the two germline ends. CDR1 is GTSNPN and CDR2 is SVGIG in the germline V gene (reference sequence). CDR3 coding DNA: TGTGCCTGGAGTGTTGCAGGGGCCAATAGGGCAGATACGCAGTATTTT. Its protein is CAWSVAGANRADTQYF.

V usage is TRBV9 and J usage is TRBJ2-5; D is possibly TRBD2 (7 bases). CDR1 is SGDLS and CDR2 is YYNGEE in the germline V gene. Trimming stripped 0 bases from V and 6 bases from J, with 12 bases between. CDR3 length: 14 residues. The CDR3 DNA reads as TGTGCCAGCAGCGTAGTCGGGGGGCCGCAGACCCAGTACTTC. This translates into CASSVVGGPQTQYF.

The V call is TRBV27, the J call TRBJ2-1, with 10 bases lining up with TRBD2. V was clipped by 7 bases and J by 3 bases; unmatched bases: 12. CDR1 MNHEY and CDR2 SMNVEV come from the germline V gene (reference sequence). The CDR3 extends over 17 amino acids. This CDR3 is CASTSLVSGRDYNEQFF. CDR3 bases: TGTGCCAGCACCTCGCTCGTAAGCGGGAGGGACTACAATGAGCAGTTCTTC.

V and J are TRBV5-1 and TRBJ1-4; TRBD1 matches 10 bases. Germline assignment: CDR1 SGHRS and CDR2 YFSETQ. This CDR3 region has 15 residues. V lost 2 bases to trimming and J lost 8 bases; unmatched junction nucleotides: 6. The DNA of the CDR3 is TGCGCCAGCAGCTTCTCGGGGACAGGGGAAGAAAAACTGTTTTTT. Protein product: CASSFSGTGEEKLFF.

DNA of the CDR3: TGTGCCAGCAGTCGGACTAGCGGTAGCACAGATACGCAGTATTTT. Amino acid sequence: CASSRTSGSTDTQYF. This chain links TRBV6-5 with TRBJ2-3; 10 nucleotides line up with TRBD2. V gave up 5 bases and J gave up 0 bases; unmatched junction bases: 2. The CDR3 has 15 residues. CDR1 MNHEY and CDR2 SVGAGI come from the germline V gene.

The rearrangement joins TRBV5-1 to TRBJ2-5, with 8 bases that match TRBD1. Germline lookup yields CDR1 SGHRS and CDR2 YFSETQ. The CDR3 totals 18 residues. Trimming took 0 bases from V and 2 from J; bases not matched to a gene: 12. As DNA, the CDR3 is TGCGCCAGCAGCTTGGCGAACCTTCGACAGGGGCCGCAAGAGACCCAGTACTTC. Translation gives CASSLANLRQGPQETQYF. The variable domain in full, completed from reference TRBV5-1 and TRBJ2-5, reads KAGVTQTPRYLIKTRGQQVTLSCSPISGHRSVSWYQQTPGQGLQFLFEYFSETQRNKGNFPGRFSGRQFSNSRSEMNVSTLELGDSALYLCASSLANLRQGPQETQYFGPGTRLLVL.

CDR3 DNA: TGCGCCAGCAGCCCCGAGCCGATGAACACTGAAGCTTTCTTT. As protein: CASSPEPMNTEAFF. The V and J genes are TRBV5-1 and TRBJ1-1; D unclear. Trimming shortened V by 4 bases and J by 0 bases, and 10 bases separated the two germline ends. In germline, CDR1 is SGHRS, CDR2 YFSETQ. The CDR3 has 14 residues.

V usage is TRBV9 and J usage is TRBJ2-3, with D perhaps matching TRBD1 (5 bases). The V end was cut by 1 base, the J end by 4 bases, with 7 bases between. This CDR3 spans 13 amino acids. Germline V CDR1 and CDR2: SGDLS, YYNGEE. The CDR3 nucleotides read TGTGCCAGCAGCGTACAGGGATCAGATACGCAGTATTTT. It translates to CASSVQGSDTQYF.

This clone was observed a handful of times. Other DNA sequences in the sample encode the same CDR3. The chain couples TRBV10-3 to TRBJ2-1, with D possibly matching TRBD1 (6 bases). Trimming removed 3 bases at V and 6 bases at J, with 6 bases between. Germline V gene sequence: CDR1 ENHRY, CDR2 SYGVKD. This CDR3 has 12 residues. CDR3 residues: CAISDRGNEQFF. The CDR3, as DNA: TGTGCCATCAGTGACAGGGGCAATGAGCAGTTCTTC.

The V call is TRBV18, the J call TRBJ1-5, with D possibly TRBD1 on 5 matching bases. V lost 4 bases to trimming and J lost 7 bases, with 17 bases between them. Looked up from germline, CDR1 is KGHSH and CDR2 is LQKENI. The CDR3 extends over 15 amino acids. Here the CDR3 reads CASSRVEGRGQPQHF. The CDR3 DNA reads as TGTGCCAGCTCACGGGTCGAAGGGAGGGGACAGCCCCAGCATTTT.

V and J are TRBV9 and TRBJ2-5; 10 bases line up with TRBD2. V lost 0 bases and J lost 2; bases outside the gene matches: 16. Germline V lookup: CDR1 SGDLS, CDR2 YYNGEE. This CDR3 comprises 20 residues. CDR3 DNA sequence: TGTGCCAGCAGCGTAGGGCTCGGAACCGGGACTAGCGCGGGACAAGAGACCCAGTACTTC. This translates into CASSVGLGTGTSAGQETQYF.